This is a list of T cell receptor beta chains from one sample in a study of a mutant IDH1 vaccine in newly diagnosed glioma. For these TCRs, the target antigens are not known. The assay was immunoSEQ multiplex PCR, and TCRdb's table has in-frame clones only and misses some. The table includes about 41,000 clones, 80% to 90% detected once. The sequencing used PBMCs, collected from a glioma patient whose treatment included an IDH1 peptide vaccine. The receptors come from a man in his forties with glioma. Each CDR3 is given with its conserved first and last residue. The D gene is left open where the match is weak. The size entry is marked missing in some rows and otherwise reads once, few, many or a size class.

14	-	TRBV6-6	TRBJ1-2	-	CASNRASGNSGYTF	TGTGCCAGCAATCGGGCCTCGGGGAATAGCGGCTACACCTTC
13	once	TRBV7-6	TRBJ1-3	-	CASSSESGNTIYF	TGTGCCAGCAGCTCCGAGAGTGGAAACACCATATATTTT
17	-	TRBV5-5	TRBJ1-5	TRBD1	CASSLGQGTVSNQPQHF	TGTGCCAGCAGCTTGGGACAGGGGACAGTTAGCAATCAGCCCCAGCATTTT
15	-	TRBV19	TRBJ2-3	TRBD1	CASSTWTGDTDTQYF	TGTGCCAGTAGTACATGGACAGGGGACACAGATACGCAGTATTTT
13	-	TRBV5-1	TRBJ1-2	TRBD1	CASRQDREGGYTF	TGCGCCAGCCGGCAAGACAGGGAGGGTGGCTACACCTTC
15	-	TRBV6-1	TRBJ1-5	-	CASSEDWGVYQPQHF	TGTGCCAGCAGTGAAGATTGGGGCGTTTATCAGCCCCAGCATTTT
15	-	TRBV5-1	TRBJ2-4	-	CASSSLLGMGNIQYF	TGCGCCAGCAGCTCCCTACTAGGGATGGGGAACATTCAGTACTTC
16	once	TRBV5-4	TRBJ1-1	TRBD1	CASSRDRGRWNTEAFF	TGTGCCAGCAGCAGGGACAGGGGAAGGTGGAACACTGAAGCTTTCTTT
16	-	TRBV7-3	TRBJ2-3	TRBD2	CASSLMSSGSTDTQYF	TGTGCCAGCAGCTTAATGAGTAGCGGGAGCACAGATACGCAGTATTTT
16	-	TRBV7-2	TRBJ2-7	TRBD2	CASSLAGAGGPYEQYF	TGTGCCAGCAGCTTAGCCGGGGCGGGAGGCCCCTACGAGCAGTACTTC
14	-	TRBV6-5	TRBJ2-7	-	CASSYSRGGLEQYF	TGTGCCAGCAGTTACTCGAGAGGGGGGCTCGAGCAGTACTTC
13	-	TRBV10-3	TRBJ1-1	-	CAISIDSLTEAFF	TGTGCCATCAGCATAGACAGCTTGACTGAAGCTTTCTTT
15	once	TRBV15	TRBJ2-6	-	CATSRDRSGANVLTF	TGTGCCACCAGCAGAGATCGAAGCGGGGCCAACGTCCTGACTTTC
15	-	TRBV2	TRBJ2-3	TRBD2	CASTGTSGKPDTQYF	TGTGCCAGCACTGGGACTAGCGGGAAACCAGATACGCAGTATTTT
15	-	TRBV5-4	TRBJ2-1	TRBD2	CASSWTSGSHNEQFF	TGTGCCAGCAGCTGGACTAGCGGGAGCCACAATGAGCAGTTCTTC
12	-	TRBV2	TRBJ2-7	-	CASKGGPYEQYF	TGTGCCAGCAAGGGGGGACCTTACGAGCAGTACTTC
15	-	TRBV14	TRBJ2-1	-	CASSQTVNSYNEQFF	TGTGCCAGCAGCCAAACTGTCAACTCCTACAATGAGCAGTTCTTC
14	-	TRBV27	TRBJ2-2	-	CASSPSGRPGELFF	TGTGCCAGCAGCCCCTCGGGGAGGCCCGGGGAGCTGTTTTTT
15	once	TRBV2	TRBJ1-2	-	CASRGFKGTNYGYTF	TGTGCCAGCAGGGGCTTCAAGGGCACTAACTATGGCTACACCTTC
14	-	TRBV6-1	TRBJ1-2	-	CASSEATLRRGYTF	TGTGCCAGCAGTGAAGCGACCCTACGACGGGGCTACACCTTC
18	-	TRBV28	TRBJ1-5	-	CASSSTKGVKELGQPQHF	TGTGCCAGCAGTTCCACCAAGGGAGTAAAAGAGTTGGGTCAGCCCCAGCATTTT
15	-	TRBV10-2	TRBJ1-2	TRBD1	CASSETRTGGNGYTF	TGCGCCAGCAGTGAGACCCGGACAGGGGGAAATGGCTACACCTTC
19	-	TRBV7-9	TRBJ1-6	TRBD1	CASSPGTGKHQTYNSPLHF	TGTGCCAGCAGCCCAGGGACAGGGAAACACCAAACATATAATTCACCCCTCCACTTT
17	-	TRBV4-1	TRBJ2-3	TRBD1	CASSQTGTGGFGDTQYF	TGCGCCAGCAGCCAAACCGGGACAGGGGGATTTGGAGATACGCAGTATTTT
16	-	TRBV11-3	TRBJ2-2	TRBD1	CASSSRQGADTGELFF	TGTGCCAGCAGCTCCAGACAGGGGGCGGACACCGGGGAGCTGTTTTTT
14	-	TRBV19	TRBJ1-5	-	CASTIQALNQPQHF	TGTGCCAGTACTATACAGGCCCTCAATCAGCCCCAGCATTTT
13	few	TRBV2	TRBJ2-3	-	CASSRDLTDTQYF	TGTGCCAGCAGTCGGGACCTCACAGATACGCAGTATTTT
15	-	TRBV7-2	TRBJ2-7	TRBD1	CASSLYLTGTYEQYF	TGTGCCAGCAGCCTATATTTGACAGGGACCTACGAGCAGTACTTC
15	-	TRBV5-1	TRBJ1-1	-	CASSLLRGGNTEAFF	TGCGCCAGCAGCTTATTGAGAGGTGGGAACACTGAAGCTTTCTTT
18	-	TRBV7-8	TRBJ2-3	-	CASSLYPPGPRKTDTQYF	TGTGCCAGCAGCTTATATCCCCCCGGACCCAGGAAAACAGATACGCAGTATTTT
13	-	TRBV6-5	TRBJ1-1	-	CASSDRTRHEAFF	TGTGCCAGCAGTGACCGGACCCGACATGAAGCTTTCTTT
16	-	TRBV6-5	TRBJ2-7	-	CASSYGSPRRSYEQYF	TGTGCCAGCAGTTACGGTTCTCCCAGGCGATCCTACGAGCAGTACTTC
17	-	TRBV4-3	TRBJ2-2	-	CASSQEPASQNTGELFF	TGCGCCAGCAGCCAAGAACCGGCTAGTCAGAACACCGGGGAGCTGTTTTTT
12	-	TRBV30	TRBJ2-1	-	CAWSPGFYEQFF	TGTGCCTGGAGCCCGGGGTTTTATGAGCAGTTCTTC
13	-	TRBV7-2	TRBJ1-1	-	CASSLYEAGEAFF	TGTGCCAGCAGCTTATATGAGGCAGGTGAAGCTTTCTTT
16	-	TRBV5-1	TRBJ2-1	TRBD2	CASSGPRTSGSNEQFF	TGCGCCAGCAGCGGCCCGCGGACTAGCGGGAGTAATGAGCAGTTCTTC
9	-	TRBV7-2	TRBJ2-3	-	CASSPLQYF	TGTGCCAGCAGCCCTTTGCAGTATTTT
15	-	TRBV6-5	TRBJ1-5	-	CASSYSSRGNQPQHF	TGTGCCAGCAGTTACTCGTCCAGGGGAAATCAGCCCCAGCATTTT
16	once	TRBV5-1	TRBJ2-3	TRBD2	CASSWGLAGAADTQYF	TGCGCCAGCAGCTGGGGACTAGCGGGAGCGGCAGATACGCAGTATTTT
15	-	TRBV13	TRBJ2-2	-	CASSLQGWGSGELFF	TGTGCCAGCAGCTTACAGGGATGGGGCTCCGGGGAGCTGTTTTTT
14	once	TRBV7-9	TRBJ2-5	-	CASSPPSARETQYF	TGTGCCAGCAGCCCCCCGTCTGCCAGGGAGACCCAGTACTTC
16	-	TRBV11-3	TRBJ1-3	TRBD1	CASSDSTGGSGNTIYF	TGTGCCAGCAGCGACTCGACAGGGGGCTCTGGAAACACCATATATTTT
13	-	TRBV2	TRBJ1-1	-	CASSVGGGTEAFF	TGTGCCAGCAGTGTGGGGGGCGGAACTGAAGCTTTCTTT
16	-	TRBV2	TRBJ2-2	TRBD2	CASSRLAGVNTGELFF	TGTGCCAGCAGTCGACTAGCGGGGGTGAACACCGGGGAGCTGTTTTTT
16	-	TRBV4-3	TRBJ2-2	-	CASSQRPTGPTGELFF	TGCGCCAGCAGCCAACGCCCTACAGGGCCCACCGGGGAGCTGTTTTTT
15	-	TRBV28	TRBJ2-3	TRBD2	CASGLAGVGTDTQYF	TGTGCCAGCGGGCTAGCGGGAGTAGGTACAGATACGCAGTATTTT
15	few	TRBV25-1	TRBJ1-1	TRBD1	CASSPYDRGDTEAFF	TGTGCCAGCAGTCCATACGACAGGGGTGACACTGAAGCTTTCTTT
14	-	TRBV6-4	TRBJ1-1	TRBD1	CASSPGQSNTEAFF	TGTGCCAGCAGTCCGGGACAGTCGAACACTGAAGCTTTCTTT
16	-	TRBV28	TRBJ2-1	TRBD2	CASSLRSGAGYNEQFF	TGTGCCAGCAGTTTAAGGAGCGGGGCGGGATACAATGAGCAGTTCTTC
15	-	TRBV5-6	TRBJ1-5	-	CASSLAAGANQPQHF	TGTGCCAGCAGCTTGGCCGCTGGCGCCAATCAGCCCCAGCATTTT